The TCR beta chain under discussion was sequenced for a study of CD8 T cells in ankylosing spondylitis. The germline V gene has CDR1 SQVTM and CDR2 ANQGSEA. V shed 5 bases and J shed 3 bases, with 7 bases lying between them. This CDR3 contains 11 residues. There are many counts of this clonotype. TCRdb ran MiXCR on the 5' RACE reads and lists one entry per CDR3 protein. The data contain about 220,000 distinct CDR3 sequences, 25% to 30% of them seen just once; the ten biggest clones take up just over 6.5%. The TCR originated in a male donor with ankylosing spondylitis or in good health (not recorded which). This chain links TRBV29-1 with TRBJ1-1; D remains unclear. Sequenced material: blood, either unsorted or a sorted T cell fraction (not recorded which). CDR3 in amino acids: CSVSSHTEAFF. The DNA for the CDR3 is TGCAGCGTTTCGTCCCACACTGAAGCTTTCTTT.